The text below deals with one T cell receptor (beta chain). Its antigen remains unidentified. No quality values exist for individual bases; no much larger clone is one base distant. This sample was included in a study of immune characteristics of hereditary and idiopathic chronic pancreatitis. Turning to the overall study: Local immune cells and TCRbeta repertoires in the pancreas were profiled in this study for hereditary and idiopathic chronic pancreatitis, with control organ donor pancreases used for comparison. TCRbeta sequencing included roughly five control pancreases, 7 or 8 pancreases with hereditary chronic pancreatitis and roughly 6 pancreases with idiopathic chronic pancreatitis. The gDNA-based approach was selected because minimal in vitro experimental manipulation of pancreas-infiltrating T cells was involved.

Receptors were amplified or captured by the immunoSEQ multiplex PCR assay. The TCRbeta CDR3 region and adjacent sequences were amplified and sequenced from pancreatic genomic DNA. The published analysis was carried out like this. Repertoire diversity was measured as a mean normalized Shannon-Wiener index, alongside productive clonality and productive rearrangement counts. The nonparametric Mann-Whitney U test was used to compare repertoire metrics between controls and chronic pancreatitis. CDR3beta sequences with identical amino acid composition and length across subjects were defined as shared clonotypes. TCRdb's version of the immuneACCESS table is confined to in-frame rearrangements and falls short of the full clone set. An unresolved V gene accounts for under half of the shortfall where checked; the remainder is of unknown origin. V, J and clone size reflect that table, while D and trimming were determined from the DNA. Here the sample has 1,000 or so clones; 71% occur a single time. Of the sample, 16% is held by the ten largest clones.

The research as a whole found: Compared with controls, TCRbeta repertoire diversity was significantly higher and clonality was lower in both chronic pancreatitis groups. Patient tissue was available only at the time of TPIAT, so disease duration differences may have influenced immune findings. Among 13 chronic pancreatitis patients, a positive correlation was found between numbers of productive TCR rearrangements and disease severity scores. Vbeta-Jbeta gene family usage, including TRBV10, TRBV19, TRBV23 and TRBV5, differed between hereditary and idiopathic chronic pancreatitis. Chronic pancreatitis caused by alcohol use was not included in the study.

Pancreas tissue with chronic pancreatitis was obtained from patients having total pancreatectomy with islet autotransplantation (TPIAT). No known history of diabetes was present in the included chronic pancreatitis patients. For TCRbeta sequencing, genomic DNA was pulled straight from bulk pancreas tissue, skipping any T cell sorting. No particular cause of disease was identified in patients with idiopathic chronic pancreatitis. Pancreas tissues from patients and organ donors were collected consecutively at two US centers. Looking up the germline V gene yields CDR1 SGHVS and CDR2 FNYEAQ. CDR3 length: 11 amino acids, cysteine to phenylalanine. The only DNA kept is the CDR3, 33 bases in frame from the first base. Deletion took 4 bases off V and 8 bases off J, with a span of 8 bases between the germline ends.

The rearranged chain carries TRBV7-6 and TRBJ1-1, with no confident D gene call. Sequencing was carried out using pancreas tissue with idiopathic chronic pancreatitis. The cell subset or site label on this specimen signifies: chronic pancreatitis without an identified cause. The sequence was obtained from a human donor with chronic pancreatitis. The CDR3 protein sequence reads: CASSSNKEAFF. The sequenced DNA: TGTGCCAGCAGCTCTAACAAAGAAGCTTTCTTT.